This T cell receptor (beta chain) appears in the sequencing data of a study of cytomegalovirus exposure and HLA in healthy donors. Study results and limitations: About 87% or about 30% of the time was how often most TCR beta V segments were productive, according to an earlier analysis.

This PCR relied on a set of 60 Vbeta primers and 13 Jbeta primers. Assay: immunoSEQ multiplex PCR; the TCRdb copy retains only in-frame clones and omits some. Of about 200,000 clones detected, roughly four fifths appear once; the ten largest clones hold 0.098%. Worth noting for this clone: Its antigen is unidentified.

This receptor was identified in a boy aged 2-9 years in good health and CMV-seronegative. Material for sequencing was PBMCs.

The DNA of the CDR3 is TGTGCCAGTAGTGACCGGGACAGGGGGGCGGTTCATTCACCCCTCCACTTT. This gives the protein CASSDRDRGAVHSPLHF. This chain connects TRBV19 to TRBJ1-6; 11 bases fit TRBD1. J gave up 8 bases and V 5 bases, and 11 bases lay outside the gene matches. This CDR3 contains 17 residues. Germline V CDR1 and CDR2: LNHDA, SQIVND (reference sequence).